This is a list of T cell receptor beta chains from one sample in a study of blood T cell repertoires in COVID-19. Using immunoSEQ multiplex PCR, the repertoire was profiled, and TCRdb retains in-frame clones only, with some absent. The repertoire includes a few hundred thousand clones, just under 90% of them detected once, and 1.9% sits in the top ten. The sample consisted of PBMCs or T cells enriched from blood (not recorded which). The receptor source for this set is a woman aged 60 to 75 who had recovered from COVID-19. The CDR3 runs from the conserved cysteine through the conserved F or W. The D gene is left open where the match is weak. Only part of the rows carry a size: once, few, many, or a class if the clone is expanded.

D | size | J | V | DNA | CDR3
TRBD2 | . | TRBJ2-7 | TRBV19 | TGTGCCAGTAGTATCCTGACTAGCGGGGGGTCCTACGAGCAGTACTTC | CASSILTSGGSYEQYF
TRBD1 | . | TRBJ2-1 | TRBV6-4 | TGTGCCAGCAGTGACTCAGGGGGCGTGAATGAGCAGTTCTTC | CASSDSGGVNEQFF
. | . | TRBJ1-6 | TRBV27 | TGTGCCAGCAGTTTACAGAATTCACCCCTCCACTTT | CASSLQNSPLHF
. | . | TRBJ1-1 | TRBV7-3 | TGTGCCAGCAGCTTACAGGGTTGGACTGAAGCTTTCTTT | CASSLQGWTEAFF
TRBD1 | . | TRBJ1-4 | TRBV28 | TGTGCCAGCAGTTCCCAGGACAGGGTGCTTGCAACTAATGAAAAACTGTTTTTT | CASSSQDRVLATNEKLFF
TRBD2 | . | TRBJ2-3 | TRBV6-5 | TGTGCCAGCAGTTGGGGACTAGCGGGAGTGCCAGATACGCAGTATTTT | CASSWGLAGVPDTQYF
TRBD2 | . | TRBJ2-5 | TRBV5-1 | TGCGCCAGCAGCTTGGCAGCGGGGGAAGAGACCCAGTACTTC | CASSLAAGEETQYF
. | . | TRBJ1-6 | TRBV3-1/TRBV3-2 | TGTGCCAGCAGCCAAGTGGACAGCTCCTATAATTCACCCCTCCACTTT | CASSQVDSSYNSPLHF
. | . | TRBJ1-1 | TRBV11-2 | TGTGCCAGCAGCTTTAGTTTGATCGCTTTCTTT | CASSFSLIAFF
TRBD2 | . | TRBJ2-7 | TRBV9 | TGTGCCAGCAGCGAGGGGACTAGGGCCTACGAGCAGTACTTC | CASSEGTRAYEQYF
. | . | TRBJ1-3 | TRBV27 | TGTGCCAGCAGTCCTTACTCTGGAAACACCATATATTTT | CASSPYSGNTIYF
. | . | TRBJ1-4 | TRBV28 | TGTGCCAGCGGGTCAGGGTTGGGAGAAAAACTGTTTTTT | CASGSGLGEKLFF
TRBD1 | . | TRBJ1-1 | TRBV15 | TGTGCCACCAGCAGAGGTTTAGGACAGGGAATGAACACTGAAGCTTTCTTT | CATSRGLGQGMNTEAFF
TRBD1 | . | TRBJ2-2 | TRBV7-9 | TGTGCCAGCAGCCCGACAGGGGATCCCGGGGAGCTGTTTTTT | CASSPTGDPGELFF
TRBD1 | . | TRBJ2-4 | TRBV9 | TGTGCCAGCAGCGAAAACAGGGGTTGGGACATTCAGTACTTC | CASSENRGWDIQYF
. | . | TRBJ1-6 | TRBV10-3 | TGTGCCATCTGCGAACAGGAAAATTCACCCCTCCACTTT | CAICEQENSPLHF
TRBD1 | once | TRBJ1-2 | TRBV11-2 | TGTGCCAGCAGCAAGGACAGGGGGCTGGGCTACACCTTC | CASSKDRGLGYTF
TRBD1 | once | TRBJ1-6 | TRBV4-1 | TGCGCCAGCAGCCAAGCTGGGTTTCGGACAGGGAATTCACCCCTCCACTTT | CASSQAGFRTGNSPLHF
TRBD2 | . | TRBJ2-5 | TRBV6-1 | TGTGCCAGCAGTGAAGCAGGAGCGGGGGCACAAGAGACCCAGTACTTC | CASSEAGAGAQETQYF
. | . | TRBJ2-5 | TRBV11-3 | TGTGCCAGCAGCGGGTATGGCGCGGTGCAGACCCAGTACTTC | CASSGYGAVQTQYF
. | . | TRBJ1-2 | TRBV30 | TGTGCCTGGAGCGGAGGGAATCGTTACACCTTC | CAWSGGNRYTF